Presented here are 12 T cell receptor beta chains from one specimen sequenced in a study of cytomegalovirus exposure and HLA in healthy donors. This PCR relied on a set of 60 Vbeta primers and 13 Jbeta primers. This table comes from immunoSEQ multiplex PCR, and its TCRdb copy is limited to in-frame clones, with some not included. The sample has 150,000 to 200,000 clones, roughly 13% seen once; the top ten hold approximately 7.8%. Sequencing was done on a sample of PBMCs. The receptors derive from a man aged 50 to 59 in good health and CMV-seropositive.

This clone turned up a few times. V and J are TRBV7-2 and TRBJ1-6, with D uncertain. The CDR3 runs to 16 residues. The V end was cut by 5 bases, the J end by 2 bases, with 13 bases between. CDR1 and CDR2 from the germline V gene are SGHTA and FQGNSA. The CDR3 loop reads CASSTRGATYNSPLHF. The CDR3 DNA sequence: TGTGCCAGCAGCACCCGAGGAGCAACCTATAATTCACCCCTCCACTTT.

The rearrangement joins TRBV2 to TRBJ2-1; no clear D gene. In germline, CDR1 is SNHLY, CDR2 FYNNEI. Trimming removed 3 bases from V and 6 bases from J, with 3 bases in between. This CDR3 is built from 11 residues. The CDR3 loop is CASSERNEQFF. As DNA, the CDR3 is TGTGCCAGCAGTGAGCGCAATGAGCAGTTCTTC.

This sequence joins TRBV28 and TRBJ2-2, with 12 positions matching TRBD2. With 7 bases clipped from V and 5 bases from J, the junction kept 11 bases outside the gene matches. Looked up from germline, CDR1 is MDHEN and CDR2 is SYDVKM. The CDR3 consists of 17 residues. The CDR3 sequence is CASTPSLAGGPTGELFF. The CDR3 nucleotides read TGTGCCAGCACCCCCTCCCTAGCGGGGGGGCCGACCGGGGAGCTGTTTTTT.

Only a few counts were recorded for this clone. The chain links TRBV27 to TRBJ1-2; maybe TRBD1 (5 bases). The CDR3 has 14 residues. CDR1 MNHEY and CDR2 SMNVEV come from the germline V gene (reference sequence). V was shortened by 3 bases and J by 2 bases, with 10 bases between the two germline ends. The CDR3 is CASSFQGRNYGYTF. The CDR3 coding sequence is TGTGCCAGCAGTTTCCAGGGAAGAAACTATGGCTACACCTTC.

The chain joins TRBV2 to TRBJ1-5; possible D gene TRBD1, 5 bases. Trimming pared 8 bases from V and 0 bases from J, leaving 14 bases between. Per germline, CDR1 SNHLY and CDR2 FYNNEI. There are 15 residues in the CDR3. CDR3 nucleotide sequence: TGTGCCAGCGGCCCCACCAGGGCTAGCAATCAGCCCCAGCATTTT. It encodes CASGPTRASNQPQHF.

This clone was seen a handful of times. The genes are TRBV5-1 and TRBJ2-5; D is unresolved. V dropped 0 bases and J dropped 3 bases, with 9 bases sitting between them. CDR1 is SGHRS and CDR2 is YFSETQ in the germline V gene. The CDR3 sequence is 14 residues long. The CDR3 sequence: CASSLADQKETQYF. The CDR3, as DNA: TGCGCCAGCAGCTTGGCAGATCAAAAAGAGACCCAGTACTTC.

This chain links TRBV19 with TRBJ1-1; TRBD1 matches 8 bases. Germline lookup yields CDR1 LNHDA and CDR2 SQIVND (reference sequence). V shed 7 bases, J shed 1 base, and the junction held 2 bases outside the gene matches. This CDR3 is built from 13 residues. CDR3 sequence reads: CASTGTGNTEAFF. DNA for the CDR3: TGTGCCAGTACCGGGACAGGGAACACTGAAGCTTTCTTT.

There are a few counts of this clone. This sequence joins TRBV7-9 and TRBJ1-6, with TRBD1 as a possible D gene (6 bases). The V gene's germline CDR1 is SEHNR and CDR2 FQNEAQ (reference sequence). Trimming stripped 6 bases from V and 1 base from J, with 7 bases between. The CDR3 spans 14 residues. The CDR3 sequence: CASSDRSYNSPLHF. The CDR3 DNA sequence: TGTGCCAGCAGTGACAGGTCCTATAATTCACCCCTCCACTTT.

This clone was picked up a small number of times. The CDR3 DNA sequence: TGCGCCAGCAGCTTGGAAGGGCGGGGTCGCGAGCAGTACTTC. Translating it yields CASSLEGRGREQYF. This chain uses TRBV5-1 with TRBJ2-7; perhaps TRBD2 as D (6 bases). Trimming took off 0 bases at V and 6 bases at J, with 13 bases between the two ends. The CDR3 runs 14 residues. CDR1 SGHRS and CDR2 YFSETQ come from the germline V gene. The variable domain in full, with the rest retrieved from reference TRBV5-1 and TRBJ2-7, is KAGVTQTPRYLIKTRGQQVTLSCSPISGHRSVSWYQQTPGQGLQFLFEYFSETQRNKGNFPGRFSGRQFSNSRSEMNVSTLELGDSALYLCASSLEGRGREQYFGPGTRLTVT.

This chain links TRBV19 with TRBJ2-5, with TRBD1 as a possible D gene (6 bases). The length of the CDR3 is 13 residues. Trimming left V 5 bases short and J 2 bases short, with 9 bases between. Looked up from germline, CDR1 is LNHDA and CDR2 is SQIVND (reference sequence). The CDR3 reads CASSGTRQETQYF. The DNA for the CDR3 is TGTGCCAGTAGTGGGACAAGACAAGAGACCCAGTACTTC.

This chain uses TRBV11-3 with TRBJ2-2; 9 bases align to TRBD1. Trimming cost V 10 bases and J 7 bases; bases outside gene matches: 10. CDR1 SGHNT and CDR2 YENEEA come from the germline V gene. There are 14 residues in the CDR3. CDR3 region: CATTIQGAGGELFF. Written as DNA, the CDR3 is TGTGCCACCACCATACAGGGGGCCGGCGGGGAGCTGTTTTTT.

This clone was counted only a few times. V gene TRBV29-1 combines with J gene TRBJ2-1; 8 bases are shared with TRBD2. The J segment lost 6 bases and the V segment lost 3 bases, leaving 7 bases of the junction unmatched. Germline CDR1 reads SQVTM; CDR2 reads ANQGSEA. The CDR3 covers 14 residues. CDR3 sequence: CSVDGAGVGNEQFF. Here the CDR3 DNA reads TGCAGCGTTGACGGAGCGGGGGTGGGCAATGAGCAGTTCTTC.